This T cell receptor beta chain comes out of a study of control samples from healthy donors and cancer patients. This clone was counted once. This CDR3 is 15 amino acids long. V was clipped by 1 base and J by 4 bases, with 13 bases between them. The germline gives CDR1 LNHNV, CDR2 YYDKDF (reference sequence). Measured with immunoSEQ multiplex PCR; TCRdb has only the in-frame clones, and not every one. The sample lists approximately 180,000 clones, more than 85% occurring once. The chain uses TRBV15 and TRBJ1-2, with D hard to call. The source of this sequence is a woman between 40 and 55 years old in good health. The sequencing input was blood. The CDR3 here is CATSRGSGFSYGYTF. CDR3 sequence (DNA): TGTGCCACCAGCAGAGGTTCGGGCTTTAGCTATGGCTACACCTTC. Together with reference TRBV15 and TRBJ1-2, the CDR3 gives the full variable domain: DAMVIQNPRYQVTQFGKPVTLSCSQTLNHNVMYWYQQKSSQAPKLLFHYYDKDFNNEADTPDNFQSRRPNTSFCFLDIRSPGLGDTAMYLCATSRGSGFSYGYTFGSGTRLTVV.